Presented here are 19 T cell receptor beta chains from one specimen sequenced in a study of a mutant IDH1 vaccine in newly diagnosed glioma. Only in-frame clones appear in the TCRdb table, and some are missing; sequencing was by immunoSEQ multiplex PCR. The top ten hold 7.2% of the sample, which has about 26,000 clones, under 85% seen once. The antigens of these receptors remain unknown. The time point: week 5, during vaccination. In every dose of vaccine, 300 ug of mutant IDH1 20-mer peptide was given alongside topical imiquimod. This specimen was PBMCs, taken from a glioma patient whose treatment included an IDH1 peptide vaccine. The receptor source for this set is a man in his forties with glioma. Some clones in this sample may be carry-over from other donors' samples.

V usage is TRBV27 and J usage is TRBJ2-7; the D call may be TRBD1 or TRBD2 (5 bases each). V lost 5 bases and J 1 base, leaving 18 bases between the germline ends. Germline assignment: CDR1 MNHEY and CDR2 SMNVEV (reference sequence). This CDR3 spans 16 amino acids. CDR3 DNA sequence: TGTGCCAGCAGTCCCGAGGGGCGCTTGCTTTCCTACGAGCAGTACTTC. Residues: CASSPEGRLLSYEQYF.

The chain joins TRBV25-1 to TRBJ1-1; 7 bases fit TRBD1. V shed 8 bases and J 5 bases; nucleotides not matched to a gene: 8. Germline V lookup: CDR1 MGHDK, CDR2 SYGVNS. There are 13 residues in the CDR3. CDR3 nucleotides: TGTGCCAGCCACTTACAGGGGACGACTGAAGCTTTCTTT. Its translation is CASHLQGTTEAFF.

This clone appeared a single time. The chain is built from TRBV7-9 and TRBJ2-5; TRBD2 matches at 10 bases. CDR3 length: 17 residues. The germline CDR1 and CDR2 sequences are SEHNR and FQNEAQ (reference sequence). Trimming cost V 5 bases and J 2 bases; bases outside gene matches: 11. In DNA, the CDR3 is TGTGCCAGCAGCCGACGTTTAGCGGGGGGCCCACAAGAGACCCAGTACTTC. Translating gives CASSRRLAGGPQETQYF. Complete variable domain (other parts from reference TRBV7-9 and TRBJ2-5): DTGVSQNPRHKITKRGQNVTFRCDPISEHNRLYWYRQTLGQGPEFLTYFQNEAQLEKSRLLSDRFSAERPKGSFSTLEIQRTEQGDSAMYLCASSRRLAGGPQETQYFGPGTRLLVL.

The chain is built from TRBV19 and TRBJ1-6, with D possibly being TRBD1 (6 bases). The CDR3 length is 14 residues. Germline CDR1 is LNHDA and CDR2 is SQIVND (reference sequence). V dropped 4 bases and J dropped 8 bases, with 12 bases sitting between them. This CDR3 is CASSTPGEDSPLHF. DNA for the CDR3: TGTGCCAGTAGTACCCCAGGGGAGGATTCACCCCTCCACTTT.

V gene TRBV27 combines with J gene TRBJ1-3; D gene ambiguous. V was trimmed by 6 bases and J by 0 bases, leaving 12 bases between them. The CDR3 is made up of 15 amino acids. Germline CDR1 reads MNHEY; CDR2 reads SMNVEV (reference sequence). CDR3 DNA sequence: TGTGCCAGCAGCGCCGACGGATACTCTGGAAACACCATATATTTT. Translated, it gives CASSADGYSGNTIYF.

The V gene is TRBV5-4, the J gene TRBJ2-2; D perhaps matches TRBD2 (6 bases). Trimming left V 4 bases short and J 2 bases short, with 18 bases between. CDR1 and CDR2 from the germline V gene are SGHNT and YYREEE (reference sequence). The CDR3 length is 17 residues. DNA for the CDR3: TGTGCCAGCAGCGTAGAGCCCGGGGGTCCCAACACCGGGGAGCTGTTTTTT. This gives the protein CASSVEPGGPNTGELFF. The full variable domain, rest sourced from reference TRBV5-4 and TRBJ2-2, is ETGVTQSPTHLIKTRGQQVTLRCSSQSGHNTVSWYQQALGQGPQFIFQYYREEENGRGNFPPRFSGLQFPNYSSELNVNALELDDSALYLCASSVEPGGPNTGELFFGEGSRLTVL.

The chain joins TRBV5-4 to TRBJ2-1; 12 bases fit TRBD2. The CDR3 length is 16 residues. Germline CDR1 SGHNT, CDR2 YYREEE (reference sequence). Trimming removed 5 bases from V and 7 bases from J; junction bases left unmatched: 10. As DNA, the CDR3 is TGTGCCAGCAGAGCCGGGACTAGCGGGCGTACGAATGAGCAGTTCTTC. Protein sequence: CASRAGTSGRTNEQFF.

The chain carries TRBV5-1 and TRBJ1-1; D ambiguous. The V end was cut by 3 bases, the J end by 6 bases, with 18 bases between. Germline CDR1 and CDR2: SGHRS and YFSETQ. The CDR3 spans 15 residues. The chain's CDR3 is CASSWALSGAPEAFF. The CDR3 region has the DNA TGCGCCAGCAGCTGGGCGCTCTCAGGAGCACCTGAAGCTTTCTTT. Looking up the rest from reference TRBV5-1 and TRBJ1-1 gives the full variable domain: KAGVTQTPRYLIKTRGQQVTLSCSPISGHRSVSWYQQTPGQGLQFLFEYFSETQRNKGNFPGRFSGRQFSNSRSEMNVSTLELGDSALYLCASSWALSGAPEAFFGQGTRLTVV.

This sequence joins TRBV21-1 and TRBJ1-2. TRBV21-1 is shown as a pseudogene. The CDR3 consists of 13 residues. The CDR3 reads CASSKEGLYGYTF. CDR3 DNA sequence: TGTGCCAGCAGCAAAGAGGGACTCTATGGCTACACCTTC.

This chain connects TRBV30 to TRBJ1-5; maybe TRBD1 (6 bases). Germline-derived CDR1 and CDR2 are GTSNPN and SVGIG (reference sequence). The CDR3 is made up of 14 amino acids. V was cut by 2 bases and J by 2 bases, with 10 bases left in between. The DNA for the CDR3 is TGTGCCTGGAGTCTGGGACACGGCAATCAGCCCCAGCATTTT. Amino acid sequence: CAWSLGHGNQPQHF.

This chain uses TRBV7-9 with TRBJ1-1; D perhaps matches TRBD1 (6 bases). Trimming removed 7 bases at V and 4 bases at J, with 22 bases between. This CDR3 has 16 residues. In germline, CDR1 is SEHNR, CDR2 FQNEAQ (reference sequence). CDR3: CASTKESWDTGTEAFF. The CDR3 DNA reads TGTGCCAGCACCAAAGAGAGTTGGGACACGGGCACTGAAGCTTTCTTT.

This clone has only one observation. The V gene is TRBV5-6, the J gene TRBJ2-3; 10 bases align to TRBD2. Germline V lookup: CDR1 SGHDT, CDR2 YYEEEE. With 4 bases clipped from V and 2 bases from J, the junction kept 10 bases outside the gene matches. The CDR3 runs to 17 residues. DNA of the CDR3: TGTGCCAGCAGCCCCCGTACTAGCGGGGTATACACAGATACGCAGTATTTT. Translated, it gives CASSPRTSGVYTDTQYF.

The chain uses TRBV5-6 and TRBJ1-5, with D possibly TRBD1 on 5 matching bases. V lost 3 bases, J lost 3 bases, and 10 bases lay in between. The length of the CDR3 is 14 residues. The V gene's germline CDR1 is SGHDT and CDR2 YYEEEE. CDR3 in DNA: TGTGCCAGCAGCTCGAACAGGTACAATCAGCCCCAGCATTTT. As protein: CASSSNRYNQPQHF.

The CDR3 bases are TGTGCCAGCAGTGAGACAGGGCAGGTCGGGGAGCTGTTTTTT. As protein: CASSETGQVGELFF. This chain uses TRBV2 with TRBJ2-2, with 7 bases identical to TRBD1. The CDR3 length is 14 residues. V shed 3 bases, J shed 7 bases, and the junction held 5 bases outside the gene matches. Germline CDR1 is SNHLY and CDR2 is FYNNEI.

V and J are TRBV5-1 and TRBJ2-7; D is ambiguous. With 0 bases removed from V and 3 bases from J, the gap between germline ends came to 7 bases. There are 13 residues in the CDR3. CDR1 SGHRS and CDR2 YFSETQ come from the germline V gene. The CDR3 DNA sequence: TGCGCCAGCAGCTTGGAACCAGGCTACGAGCAGTACTTC. Translating gives CASSLEPGYEQYF.

The V call is TRBV6-5, the J call TRBJ2-7; tentatively, D is TRBD1 or TRBD2 (5 bases each). The germline V and J ends were trimmed by 6 bases and 0 bases, with 15 bases remaining between them. This CDR3 has 15 residues. CDR1 is MNHEY and CDR2 is SVGAGI in the germline V gene. DNA for the CDR3: TGTGCCAGCAGCTTCCGGAAAGGGACCTCCTACGAGCAGTACTTC. Its translation is CASSFRKGTSYEQYF.

This clone occurred a few times. The rearrangement joins TRBV30 to TRBJ2-7; D is unclear. V dropped 3 bases and J dropped 11 bases, with 20 bases sitting between them. CDR1 and CDR2 (germline): GTSNPN, SVGIG (reference sequence). This CDR3 comprises 13 residues. Here the CDR3 DNA reads TGTGCCTGGAGACGGGTCGACGGAGAGCAGGAGTACTTC. Its translation: CAWRRVDGEQEYF.

The genes are TRBV7-2 and TRBJ2-7; the D gene could be TRBD1 or TRBD2 (5 bases each). Trimming took 3 bases from V and 6 from J, leaving 24 bases between them. The CDR3 totals 17 residues. Germline loops: CDR1 SGHTA, CDR2 FQGNSA. The CDR3 DNA follows: TGTGCCAGCAGCTTCCTACCAAGTGCCGGGACCTCCAGCGAGCAGTACTTC. Its translation: CASSFLPSAGTSSEQYF.

This clone appeared a single time. The chain joins TRBV30 to TRBJ2-7, with TRBD1 matching 7 bases. The V and J ends lost 8 bases and 5 bases, in that order; junction bases with no gene match: 12. CDR1 and CDR2 (germline): GTSNPN, SVGIG (reference sequence). The CDR3 spans 13 residues. As DNA, the CDR3 is TGTGCCGGTGACAGGGAACGAGGCAACGAGCAGTACTTC. It yields the protein CAGDRERGNEQYF.